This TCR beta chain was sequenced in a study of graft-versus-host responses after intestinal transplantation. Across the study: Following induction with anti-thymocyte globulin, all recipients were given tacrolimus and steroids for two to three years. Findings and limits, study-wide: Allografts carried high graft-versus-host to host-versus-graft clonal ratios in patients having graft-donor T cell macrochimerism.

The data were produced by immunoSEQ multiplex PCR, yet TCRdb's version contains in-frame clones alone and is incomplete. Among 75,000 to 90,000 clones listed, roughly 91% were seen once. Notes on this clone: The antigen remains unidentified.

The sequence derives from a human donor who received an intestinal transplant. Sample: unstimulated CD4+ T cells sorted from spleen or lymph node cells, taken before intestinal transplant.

CDR3 region: CASSQLAGGRDTQYF. The CDR3 region has the DNA TGTGCCAGCAGCCAACTAGCGGGGGGCCGGGATACGCAGTATTTT. The gene calls are TRBV6-1 and TRBJ2-3; 12 nucleotides align to TRBD2. Losses at the gene ends were 6 bases for V and 6 bases for J; bases not matched to a gene: 7. This CDR3 is built from 15 residues. Germline V gives CDR1 MNHNS, CDR2 SASEGT.